A selection of T cell receptor beta chains follows, all from one sample in a study of cytomegalovirus exposure and HLA in healthy donors. Measured with immunoSEQ multiplex PCR; TCRdb has only the in-frame clones, and not every one. The sample shows fewer than 250,000 clones, 80% to 90% of them seen only once. The material sequenced was PBMCs. These receptors were taken from a man aged 25-40 years in good health and CMV-seronegative. CDR3s include the opening cysteine and the closing phenylalanine or tryptophan. A D gene is named only where the DNA matches it firmly. For some rows the clone size is stated as once, few or many, or as a class when expanded; others skip it.

>few|TRBV7-3|TRBJ1-3|.
CASSPGTGNTIYF
TGTGCCAGCAGCCCAGGGACTGGAAACACCATATATTTT
>.|TRBV29-1|TRBJ1-1|.
CSVLGPRAFNTEAFF
TGCAGCGTTTTGGGGCCCCGGGCTTTTAACACTGAAGCTTTCTTT
>.|TRBV5-6|TRBJ2-6|.
CASSVDRASGANVLTF
TGTGCCAGCAGCGTCGACAGAGCCTCTGGGGCCAACGTCCTGACTTTC
>.|TRBV2|TRBJ2-7|TRBD1
CASKGQGAVYEQYF
TGTGCCAGCAAAGGGCAGGGGGCTGTTTACGAGCAGTACTTC
>.|TRBV5-1|TRBJ2-7|.
CASSLQGLAYEQYF
TGCGCCAGCAGCTTGCAGGGGTTGGCCTACGAGCAGTACTTC
>.|TRBV6-5|TRBJ2-7|TRBD1
CASSVGTGGQQYF
TGTGCCAGCAGTGTCGGGACAGGGGGCCAGCAGTACTTC
>.|TRBV27|TRBJ1-4|.
CASSTNLATNEKLFF
TGTGCCAGCAGCACTAACCTAGCAACTAATGAAAAACTGTTTTTT
>.|TRBV5-1|TRBJ2-1|TRBD2
CASSLVAGAPNEQFF
TGCGCCAGCAGCTTGGTAGCGGGGGCCCCCAATGAGCAGTTCTTC
>.|TRBV4-1|TRBJ2-3|TRBD2
CASSQVALAGVTDTQYF
TGCGCCAGCAGCCAAGTCGCGCTAGCGGGAGTCACAGATACGCAGTATTTT
>.|TRBV18|TRBJ1-6|.
CASSPVGQGTYNSPLHF
TGTGCCAGCTCCCCAGTCGGGCAGGGAACATATAATTCACCCCTCCACTTT
>.|TRBV6-1|TRBJ1-2|.
CASSERGAGGGYTF
TGTGCCAGCAGTGAACGGGGGGCCGGCGGTGGCTACACCTTC
>.|TRBV7-9|TRBJ2-7|TRBD1
CASSLTGTASLYEQYF
TGTGCCAGCAGCTTAACCGGGACAGCTAGTCTCTACGAGCAGTACTTC
>few|TRBV28|TRBJ2-7|TRBD1
CASSLWQDRGREQYF
TGTGCCAGCAGTTTATGGCAGGACAGGGGTCGCGAGCAGTACTTC
>.|TRBV5-1|TRBJ2-5|.
CASSLGGRGGPQETQYF
TGCGCCAGCAGCTTGGGGGGAAGAGGGGGACCCCAGGAGACCCAGTACTTC
>.|TRBV11-3|TRBJ1-1|.
CASSLDGSPNTEAFF
TGTGCCAGCAGCTTAGATGGTAGCCCGAACACTGAAGCTTTCTTT
>.|TRBV27|TRBJ1-5|TRBD1
CASSSIRRGGGLGQPQHF
TGTGCCAGCAGTTCAATCCGACGAGGAGGGGGCTTGGGACAGCCCCAGCATTTT